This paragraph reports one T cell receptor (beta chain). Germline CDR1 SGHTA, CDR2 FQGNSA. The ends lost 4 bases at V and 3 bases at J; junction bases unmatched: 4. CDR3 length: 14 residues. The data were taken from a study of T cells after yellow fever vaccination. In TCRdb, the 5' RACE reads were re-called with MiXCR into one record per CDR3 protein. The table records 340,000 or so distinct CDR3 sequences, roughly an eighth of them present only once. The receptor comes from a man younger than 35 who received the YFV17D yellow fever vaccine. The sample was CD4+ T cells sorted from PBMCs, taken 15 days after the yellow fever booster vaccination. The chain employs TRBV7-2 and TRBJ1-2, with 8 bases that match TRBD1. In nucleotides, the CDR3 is TGTGCCAGCAGCTCCCAGGGGGCTGACTATGGCTACACCTTC. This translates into CASSSQGADYGYTF.